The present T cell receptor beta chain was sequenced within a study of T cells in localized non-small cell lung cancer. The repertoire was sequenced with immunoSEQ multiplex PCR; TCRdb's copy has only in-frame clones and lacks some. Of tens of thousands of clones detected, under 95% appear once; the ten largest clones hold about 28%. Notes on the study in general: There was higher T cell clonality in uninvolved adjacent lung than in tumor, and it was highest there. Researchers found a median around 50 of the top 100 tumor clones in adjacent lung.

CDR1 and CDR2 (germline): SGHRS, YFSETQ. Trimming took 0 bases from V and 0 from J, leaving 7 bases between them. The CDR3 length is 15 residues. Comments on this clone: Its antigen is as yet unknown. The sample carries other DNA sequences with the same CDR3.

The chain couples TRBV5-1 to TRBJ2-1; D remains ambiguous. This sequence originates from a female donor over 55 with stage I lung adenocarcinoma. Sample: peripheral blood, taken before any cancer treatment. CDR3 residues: CASSLGSSSYNEQFF. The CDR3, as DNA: TGCGCCAGCAGCTTGGGATCAAGCTCCTACAATGAGCAGTTCTTC.